This T cell receptor beta chain stems from a study of CD8+CD57+ T cells in acquired aplastic anemia. Study overall: DNA per sorted CD4+ or CD8+ sample ranged roughly 0.18 to 30 ug, averaging roughly 3.2 ug. Study observations and caveats: Under 35 was the count of CD8+ CDR3 sequences that patients shared with controls.

Concerning this clonotype itself: No antigen is known for it.

Patients who underwent sequencing had shown CD8+CD57+ cell expansion by flow cytometry. No therapy was given to patients before blood sampling. TCR beta VDJ and CDR3 profiling used genomic DNA as template. Using its own MiXCR run on the reads, TCRdb lists one record per CDR3 protein. The repertoire holds 310,000 or so distinct CDR3 sequences, with under 60% as singletons. The source of this sequence is a human donor with aplastic anemia. Material for sequencing was sorted CD4+, CD8+, or CD8+CD57+ T cells (not recorded which) from PBMCs.

As DNA, the CDR3 is TGTGCCAGTAGTATACGCCGGGACTACCAAGCTTTCTTT. Its translation: CASSIRRDYQAFF. The rearrangement joins TRBV19 to TRBJ1-1; possibly TRBD1 for D (5 bases). The CDR3 has 13 residues. The V gene's germline CDR1 is LNHDA and CDR2 SQIVND (reference sequence). V dropped 2 bases and J dropped 9 bases, with 13 bases sitting between them.